The present T cell receptor (beta chain) was sequenced within a study of T-cell reconstitution after alpha-beta-depleted transplantation in children. Molecular barcoding with unique molecular identifiers was used for the TCRbeta library. TCRdb used MiXCR to reprocess the PCR reads, holding one entry per CDR3 protein. This repertoire shows 90,000 to 120,000 distinct CDR3 sequences, about 6.5% found once; its top ten account for around 23%. This clonotype was recorded at least ten times. Its antigen is not identified. General study results and limits: For some patients, TCRbeta diversity was high at day 60 because of recipient T cells and thymic progenitors that survived. T-cell counts and diversity at one year post-transplant came mainly from newly produced T cells.

In germline, CDR1 is SGDLS, CDR2 YYNGEE. This CDR3 is 9 amino acids long. V was clipped by 7 bases and J by 8 bases, with 6 bases between them. This clonotype was obtained from a male patient between 2 and 15 years old who had a stem cell transplant for acute lymphoblastic leukemia, so the T cells may come from the graft donor. The sample consisted of PBMCs, mostly from graft donor cells, taken 360 days after TCRalphabeta/CD19-depleted stem cell transplant. V is TRBV9 and J is TRBJ1-2, with D unresolved. CDR3 sequence: CASGEGYTF. The CDR3 DNA follows: TGTGCCAGCGGCGAGGGCTACACCTTC.